The entry below gives a single TCR beta chain sequence along with its context. J was trimmed by 3 bases and V by 10 bases; bases with no gene match: 11. Germline V lookup: CDR1 MNHEY, CDR2 SVGAGI. This CDR3 has 15 amino acids. This sample was included in a study of blood T cell repertoires in COVID-19. Study context: The United States, Italy and Spain supplied acute and convalescent COVID-19 samples. Nucleic acid was either cDNA or gDNA, and it came from T cells, B-cell-depleted T cells, or PBMCs.

Libraries were prepared by immunoSEQ multiplex PCR; TCRdb keeps only in-frame clonotypes and omits some of them. This table holds approximately 97,000 clones, roughly 84% found once. The receptor was isolated from a human donor in a cohort sampled during active COVID-19. The J gene is TRBJ2-1, the V gene TRBV6-5, with TRBD1 identical over 8 bases. The specimen was peripheral blood. This CDR3 reads CATKTRGQDYNEQFF. The CDR3 nucleotides read TGTGCCACAAAAACCCGGGGACAGGACTACAATGAGCAGTTCTTC.